This T cell receptor beta chain was identified during a study of cytomegalovirus exposure and HLA in healthy donors. The CDR3 extends over 15 amino acids. CDR1 and CDR2 from the germline V gene are LGHNA and YSLEER. The trim removed 7 bases at V and 2 bases at J, leaving 10 bases unmatched. 13 Jbeta primers and 60 Vbeta primers were used for the PCR. Sequencing was performed with immunoSEQ multiplex PCR; in TCRdb, only in-frame clones are kept and a portion is missing. This sample has about 150,000 clones, with approximately 81% found just once. The J gene is TRBJ2-7, the V gene TRBV4-3, with TRBD1 matching over 8 bases. This clonotype was obtained from a young man in good health and CMV-seronegative. The source material was PBMCs. This CDR3 is CASTSDRVGPYEQYF. In nucleotides, the CDR3 is TGCGCCAGCACCTCGGACAGGGTGGGGCCCTACGAGCAGTACTTC.